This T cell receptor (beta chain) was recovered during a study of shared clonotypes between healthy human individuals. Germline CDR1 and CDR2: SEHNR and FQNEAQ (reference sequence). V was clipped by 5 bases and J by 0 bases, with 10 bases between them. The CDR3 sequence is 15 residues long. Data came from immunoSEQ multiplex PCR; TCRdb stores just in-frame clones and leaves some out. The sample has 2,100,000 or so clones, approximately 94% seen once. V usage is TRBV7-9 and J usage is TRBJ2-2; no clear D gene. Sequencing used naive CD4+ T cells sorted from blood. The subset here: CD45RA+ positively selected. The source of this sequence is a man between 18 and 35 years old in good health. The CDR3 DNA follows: TGTGCCAGCAGCCTCGGAGTCGCGAACACCGGGGAGCTGTTTTTT. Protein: CASSLGVANTGELFF. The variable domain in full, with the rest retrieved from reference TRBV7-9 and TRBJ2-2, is DTGVSQNPRHKITKRGQNVTFRCDPISEHNRLYWYRQTLGQGPEFLTYFQNEAQLEKSRLLSDRFSAERPKGSFSTLEIQRTEQGDSAMYLCASSLGVANTGELFFGEGSRLTVL.